One and the same sample provided the 15 T cell receptor beta chains below, sequenced in a study of T cells after yellow fever vaccination. TCRdb reprocessed the 5' RACE reads via MiXCR and lists one record per CDR3 protein. The table lists around 310,000 distinct CDR3 sequences, around 4.1% of them singletons, with roughly 24% in the top ten. Sequenced here: PBMCs, sampled 5 days after the yellow fever booster vaccination. The receptors were sampled from a man younger than 35 who received the YFV17D yellow fever vaccine.

In its sample, this clonotype was seen a few times. The J gene is TRBJ1-1, the V gene TRBV6-5; D is uncertain. CDR1 is MNHEY and CDR2 is SVGAGI in the germline V gene. With 5 bases removed from V and 7 bases from J, the gap between germline ends came to 14 bases. This CDR3 is 13 amino acids long. Written as DNA, the CDR3 is TGTGCCAGCAGTCCCACTACGACGGGTGAAGCTTTCTTT. Translating gives CASSPTTTGEAFF.

In this sample, this clonotype turned up a few times. The CDR3 is CASSERQGITEAFF. The CDR3, as DNA: TGTGCCAGCAGTGAGAGACAGGGGATAACTGAAGCTTTCTTT. The V gene is TRBV27, the J gene TRBJ1-1, with TRBD1 identical over 8 bases. This CDR3 comprises 14 residues. CDR1 is MNHEY, CDR2 SMNVEV, per germline (reference sequence). Trimming removed 5 bases from V and 5 bases from J; junction bases left unmatched: 7.

This clonotype was seen only a few times. The chain uses TRBV3-1 and TRBJ2-5; D not certain. With 0 bases removed from V and 9 bases from J, the gap between germline ends came to 8 bases. CDR3 size: 12 residues. CDR1 and CDR2 from the germline V gene are LGHDT and YNNKEL (reference sequence). The CDR3 DNA reads TGTGCCAGCAGCCAAGAAGGTGGTCCCCAGTACTTC. Its protein is CASSQEGGPQYF.

In its sample, this clonotype was seen many times. This chain joins TRBV4-1 and TRBJ1-6, with TRBD1 matching 10 bases. The length of the CDR3 is 15 residues. CDR1 MGHRA and CDR2 YSYEKL come from the germline V gene. V lost 1 base and J lost 9; bases outside the gene matches: 3. CDR3 residues: CASSQAGTGVSPLHF. CDR3 sequence (DNA): TGCGCCAGCAGCCAAGCCGGGACAGGGGTTTCACCCCTCCACTTT.

This clonotype was observed at least ten times. This chain connects TRBV18 to TRBJ2-5, with 12 bases identical to TRBD2. This CDR3 is built from 15 residues. Germline CDR1 and CDR2: KGHSH and LQKENI. V shed 6 bases and J 3 bases; nucleotides not matched to a gene: 5. The CDR3 here is CASSPRLAGEETQYF. Here the CDR3 DNA reads TGTGCCAGCTCTCCTAGACTAGCGGGGGAAGAGACCCAGTACTTC.

This clonotype appeared a few times. This chain links TRBV5-5 with TRBJ2-7; 7 nucleotides match TRBD2. After removal of 2 bases from V and 2 bases from J, the junction contained 7 bases not matched to a gene. Germline assignment: CDR1 SGHKS and CDR2 YYEKEE (reference sequence). This CDR3 is 15 amino acids long. In DNA form, the CDR3 reads TGTGCCAGCAGCTTAGAGGGCGCGGGGGCCTACGAGCAGTACTTC. Translation gives CASSLEGAGAYEQYF. The full variable domain, its missing parts supplied by reference TRBV5-5 and TRBJ2-7, is DAGVTQSPTHLIKTRGQQVTLRCSPISGHKSVSWYQQVLGQGPQFIFQYYEKEERGRGNFPDRFSARQFPNYSSELNVNALLLGDSALYLCASSLEGAGAYEQYFGPGTRLTVT.

V usage is TRBV6-5 and J usage is TRBJ2-2, with 12 bases fitting TRBD2. From germline, CDR1 is MNHEY and CDR2 SVGAGI. This CDR3 spans 17 amino acids. V trimming: 6 bases; J trimming: 4 bases; junction bases outside the gene matches: 9. The CDR3 protein is CASRGLAGGPGTGELFF. The CDR3 nucleotides are TGTGCCAGCAGGGGTCTAGCGGGGGGGCCGGGCACCGGGGAGCTGTTTTTT.

The chain couples TRBV7-9 to TRBJ2-5; a possible D gene is TRBD2 (5 bases). The CDR3 contains 17 residues. V dropped 2 bases and J dropped 4 bases, with 20 bases sitting between them. The germline CDR1 and CDR2 sequences are SEHNR and FQNEAQ (reference sequence). DNA for the CDR3: TGTGCCAGCAGCTTATCCACCCCTACTAGGACGAGAGAGACCCAGTACTTC. This translates into CASSLSTPTRTRETQYF.

This clonotype was counted at least ten times. V and J are TRBV7-9 and TRBJ2-1; 14 nucleotides agree with TRBD2. The J segment lost 7 bases and the V segment lost 3 bases, leaving 5 bases of the junction unmatched. Germline loops: CDR1 SEHNR, CDR2 FQNEAQ (reference sequence). This CDR3 has 16 amino acids. The CDR3 region is CASSFSTSGGVNEQFF. CDR3 coding DNA: TGTGCCAGCAGCTTCTCGACTAGCGGGGGGGTAAATGAGCAGTTCTTC.

This clonotype was observed a handful of times. The chain has TRBV7-2 and TRBJ2-1; no definite D call. There are 14 residues in the CDR3. CDR1 and CDR2 from the germline V gene are SGHTA and FQGNSA. Trimming took off 5 bases at V and 6 bases at J, with 14 bases between the two ends. The DNA for the CDR3 is TGTGCCAGCAGCCAGTTGGCAGGACGCAATGAGCAGTTCTTC. This sequence encodes CASSQLAGRNEQFF.

Of note for this clonotype: This likely comes from a read error, as the CDR3 has no conserved phenylalanine or tryptophan at its end. The genes are TRBV10-3 and TRBJ1-5, with 7 positions matching TRBD1. The length of the CDR3 is 15 residues. With V trimmed by 5 bases and J by 3 bases, 7 bases remained unmatched. Germline V gives CDR1 ENHRY, CDR2 SYGVKD. CDR3 in DNA: TGTGCCATCAGTCGGGAGGGGGCCTCCAATCAGCCCCAGCATTCT. As protein: CAISREGASNQPQHS.

The chain joins TRBV20-1 to TRBJ1-5, with D uncertain. The length of the CDR3 is 12 residues. Germline V CDR1 and CDR2: DFQATT, SNEGSKA (reference sequence). Trimming removed 5 bases at V and 4 bases at J, with 9 bases between. CDR3 protein: CSALSPNQPQHF. The CDR3 nucleotides are TGCAGTGCTCTGTCCCCAAATCAGCCCCAGCATTTT.

This clonotype occurred many times. This chain joins TRBV7-3 and TRBJ2-6; D is perhaps TRBD1 (5 bases). CDR3 size: 18 residues. Germline loops: CDR1 SGHTA, CDR2 FQGTGA. V lost 2 bases, J lost 2 bases, and 16 bases lay in between. The CDR3 DNA sequence: TGTGCCAGCAGCTTAGGTGGGGCTAGGTCTACTGGGGCCAACGTCCTGACTTTC. This translates into CASSLGGARSTGANVLTF.

V gene TRBV7-6 combines with J gene TRBJ2-2; D unclear. The CDR3 consists of 14 residues. Germline loops: CDR1 SGHVS, CDR2 FNYEAQ. Trimming pared 5 bases from V and 6 bases from J, leaving 13 bases between. CDR3 nucleotide sequence: TGTGCCAGCAGCCAAGCAACTAAGGCCGGGGAGCTGTTTTTT. Amino acid sequence: CASSQATKAGELFF.

This clonotype was picked up many times. The gene calls are TRBV10-3 and TRBJ2-1; 13 nucleotides match TRBD2. V shed 4 bases and J 0 bases; nucleotides not matched to a gene: 6. Looked up from germline, CDR1 is ENHRY and CDR2 is SYGVKD. The CDR3 has 18 residues. CDR3 protein: CAISGPTSGGASYNEQFF. CDR3 DNA: TGTGCCATCAGTGGACCAACTAGCGGGGGGGCCTCCTACAATGAGCAGTTCTTC.